There are many counts of the clone carrying this T cell receptor (beta chain). What it recognizes is unknown. V was clipped by 6 bases and J by 3 bases; unmatched bases: 5. Looked up from germline, CDR1 is DFQATT and CDR2 is SNEGSKA (reference sequence). The CDR3 has 14 residues. This sample stems from a study of Graves' ophthalmopathy and Graves' hyperthyroidism. Study context: Hyperthyroidism counted as stable given no ophthalmopathy within 18 months of follow-up.

Findings of the study overall: Separation of ophthalmopathy from stable hyperthyroidism was achieved by a 13-signature model, at about 90% sensitivity and under 83% specificity. Detected in blood as well were most expanded thyroid clonotypes with frequency above 0.001.

Investigators amplified TCR beta CDR3 regions from RNA transcripts. The first round was an RT-PCR with HTBI primers, and the second round was a multiplex PCR. TCRdb passed the multiplex PCR reads through MiXCR, listing each CDR3 protein once. Here the sample spans 500,000 to 700,000 distinct CDR3 sequences, roughly 40% being singletons. Source material: peripheral blood or thyroid tissue (not recorded which). The rearrangement uses TRBV20-1 and TRBJ1-3, with 10 bases matching TRBD1. The clonotype was recovered from an adult man with Graves' hyperthyroidism. The CDR3 region is CSARQGAHGNTIYF. The CDR3 DNA is TGCAGTGCCAGACAGGGGGCGCATGGAAACACCATATATTTT.